This T cell receptor (beta chain) was retrieved from a study of cytomegalovirus exposure and HLA in healthy donors. Study findings and constraints: Later analysis identified about 18,000 TCR beta sequences associated with HLA alleles, using a false discovery rate threshold of 0.05. 87-base-pair reads could not separate some V segments, including TRBV6-2 and TRBV6-3.

This clone was picked up a small number of times. As yet, its antigen is unknown. PCR amplification relied on 60 Vbeta primers (plus 13 Jbeta primers). Sequenced by immunoSEQ multiplex PCR; TCRdb stores in-frame clones only, minus some. The sample lists 100,000 to 150,000 clones; about 11% were seen once. This CDR3 has 13 residues. Germline CDR1 SGHVS, CDR2 FNYEAQ. V gave up 3 bases and J gave up 2 bases, with 8 bases separating them. Sequencing was performed on PBMCs. The receptor's source is a woman aged 18-29 years in good health and CMV-seropositive. This rearrangement joins TRBV7-6 to TRBJ2-7; D might be TRBD1 (6 bases). The CDR3 region has the DNA TGTGCCAGCAGCTTGGGGGCTCCCTACGAGCAGTACTTC. It specifies CASSLGAPYEQYF.